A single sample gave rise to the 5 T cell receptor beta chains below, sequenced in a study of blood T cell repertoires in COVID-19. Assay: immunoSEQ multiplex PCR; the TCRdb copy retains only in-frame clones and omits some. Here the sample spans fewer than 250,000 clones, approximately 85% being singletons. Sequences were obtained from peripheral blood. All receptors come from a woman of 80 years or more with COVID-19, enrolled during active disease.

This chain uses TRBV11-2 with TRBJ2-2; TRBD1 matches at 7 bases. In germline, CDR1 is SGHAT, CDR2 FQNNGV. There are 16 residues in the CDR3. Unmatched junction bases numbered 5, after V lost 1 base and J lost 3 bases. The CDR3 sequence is CASSLGQGPYTGELFF. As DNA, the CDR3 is TGTGCCAGCAGCTTAGGACAGGGTCCTTACACCGGGGAGCTGTTTTTT.

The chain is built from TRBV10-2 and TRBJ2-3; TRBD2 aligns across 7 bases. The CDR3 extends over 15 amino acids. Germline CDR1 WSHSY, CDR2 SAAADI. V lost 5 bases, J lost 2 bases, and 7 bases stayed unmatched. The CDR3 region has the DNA TGCGCCAGCAGTTTTGGCGGGGGAAACACAGATACGCAGTATTTT. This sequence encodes CASSFGGGNTDTQYF.

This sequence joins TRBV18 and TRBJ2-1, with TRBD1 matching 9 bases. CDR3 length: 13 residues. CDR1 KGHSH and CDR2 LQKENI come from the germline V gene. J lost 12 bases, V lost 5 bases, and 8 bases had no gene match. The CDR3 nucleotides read TGTGCCAGCTCATCCGGGACAGGGATAAGGCAGTTCTTC. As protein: CASSSGTGIRQFF.

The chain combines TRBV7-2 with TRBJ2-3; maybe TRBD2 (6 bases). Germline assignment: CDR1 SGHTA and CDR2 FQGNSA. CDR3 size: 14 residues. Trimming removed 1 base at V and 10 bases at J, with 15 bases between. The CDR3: CASSLDFGTEAQYF. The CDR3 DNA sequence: TGTGCCAGCAGCTTAGATTTCGGGACTGAAGCGCAGTATTTT.

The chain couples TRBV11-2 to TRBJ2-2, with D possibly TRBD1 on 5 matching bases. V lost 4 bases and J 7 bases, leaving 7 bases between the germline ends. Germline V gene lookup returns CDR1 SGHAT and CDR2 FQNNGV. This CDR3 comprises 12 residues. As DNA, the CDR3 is TGTGCCAGCAGCTGGCAGGGCGGGGAGCTGTTTTTT. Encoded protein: CASSWQGGELFF.